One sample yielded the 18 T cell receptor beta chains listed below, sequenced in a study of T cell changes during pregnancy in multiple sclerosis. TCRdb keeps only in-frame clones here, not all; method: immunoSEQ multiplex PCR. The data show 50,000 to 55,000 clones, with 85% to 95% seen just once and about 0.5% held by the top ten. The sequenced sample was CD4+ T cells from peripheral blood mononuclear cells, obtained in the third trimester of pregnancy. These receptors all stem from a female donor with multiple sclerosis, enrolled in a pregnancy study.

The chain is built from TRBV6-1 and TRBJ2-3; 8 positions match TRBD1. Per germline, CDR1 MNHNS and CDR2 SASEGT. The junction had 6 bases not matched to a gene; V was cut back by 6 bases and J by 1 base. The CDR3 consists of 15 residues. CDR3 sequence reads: CASSMGQARTDTQYF. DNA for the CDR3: TGTGCCAGCAGCATGGGACAGGCCCGCACAGATACGCAGTATTTT.

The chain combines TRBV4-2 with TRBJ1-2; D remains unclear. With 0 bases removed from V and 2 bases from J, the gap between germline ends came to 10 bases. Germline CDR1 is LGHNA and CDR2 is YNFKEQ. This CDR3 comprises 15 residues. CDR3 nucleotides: TGTGCCAGCAGCCAAGATCCGGCAGGCAACTATGGCTACACCTTC. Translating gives CASSQDPAGNYGYTF.

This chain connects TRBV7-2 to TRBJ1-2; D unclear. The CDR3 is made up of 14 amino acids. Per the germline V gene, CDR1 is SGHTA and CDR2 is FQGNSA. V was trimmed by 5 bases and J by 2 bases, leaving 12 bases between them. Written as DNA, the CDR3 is TGTGCCAGCAGCCCCCCCCCTTTGAACTATGGCTACACCTTC. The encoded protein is CASSPPPLNYGYTF.

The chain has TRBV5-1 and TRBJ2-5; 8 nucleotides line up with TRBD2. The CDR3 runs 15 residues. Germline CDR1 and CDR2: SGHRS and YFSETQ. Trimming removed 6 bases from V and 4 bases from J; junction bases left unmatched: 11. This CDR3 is CASKSGGDESETQYF. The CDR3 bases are TGCGCCAGCAAATCCGGGGGGGATGAGTCAGAGACCCAGTACTTC.

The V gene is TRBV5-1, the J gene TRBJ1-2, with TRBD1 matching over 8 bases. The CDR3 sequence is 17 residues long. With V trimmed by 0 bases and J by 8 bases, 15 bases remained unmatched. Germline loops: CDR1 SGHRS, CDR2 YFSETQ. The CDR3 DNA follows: TGCGCCAGCAGCTTGGCCGGACAGGGCGATCGGACTGTAGGCTACACCTTC. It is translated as CASSLAGQGDRTVGYTF.

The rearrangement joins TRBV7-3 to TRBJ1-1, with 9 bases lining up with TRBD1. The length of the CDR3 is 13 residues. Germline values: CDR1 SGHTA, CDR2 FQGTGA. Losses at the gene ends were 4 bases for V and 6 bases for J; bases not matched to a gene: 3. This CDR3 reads CASSYRQGAEAFF. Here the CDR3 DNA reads TGTGCCAGCAGCTATCGACAGGGGGCTGAAGCTTTCTTT.

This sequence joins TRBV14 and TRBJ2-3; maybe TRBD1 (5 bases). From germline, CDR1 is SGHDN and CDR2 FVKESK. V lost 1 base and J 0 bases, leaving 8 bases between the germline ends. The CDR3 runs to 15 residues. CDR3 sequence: CASSQVTGSTDTQYF. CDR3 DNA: TGTGCCAGCAGCCAAGTTACAGGAAGCACAGATACGCAGTATTTT. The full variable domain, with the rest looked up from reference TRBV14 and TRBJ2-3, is EAGVTQFPSHSVIEKGQTVTLRCDPISGHDNLYWYRRVMGKEIKFLLHFVKESKQDESGMPNNRFLAERTGGTYSTLKVQPAELEDSGVYFCASSQVTGSTDTQYFGPGTRLTVL.

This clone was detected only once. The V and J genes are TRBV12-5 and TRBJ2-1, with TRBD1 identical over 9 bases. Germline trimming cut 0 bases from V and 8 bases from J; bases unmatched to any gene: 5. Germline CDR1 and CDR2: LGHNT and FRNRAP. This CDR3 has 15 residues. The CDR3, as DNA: TGTGCTAGTGGTTTGGTACAGGGGGCCTGGGATGAGCAGTTCTTC. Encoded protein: CASGLVQGAWDEQFF.

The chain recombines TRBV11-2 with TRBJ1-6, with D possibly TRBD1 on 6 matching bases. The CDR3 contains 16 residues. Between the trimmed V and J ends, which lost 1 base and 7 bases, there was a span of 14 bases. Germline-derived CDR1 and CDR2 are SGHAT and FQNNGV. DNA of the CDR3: TGTGCCAGCAGCTTAGCTTTCATGCAGGGGAATTCACCCCTCCACTTT. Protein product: CASSLAFMQGNSPLHF.

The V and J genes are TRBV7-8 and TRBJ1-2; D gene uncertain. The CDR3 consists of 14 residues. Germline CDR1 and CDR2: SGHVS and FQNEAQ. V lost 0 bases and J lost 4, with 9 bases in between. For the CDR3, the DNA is TGTGCCAGCAGCTTAGCGATAGGCGGCTATGGCTACACCTTC. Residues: CASSLAIGGYGYTF.

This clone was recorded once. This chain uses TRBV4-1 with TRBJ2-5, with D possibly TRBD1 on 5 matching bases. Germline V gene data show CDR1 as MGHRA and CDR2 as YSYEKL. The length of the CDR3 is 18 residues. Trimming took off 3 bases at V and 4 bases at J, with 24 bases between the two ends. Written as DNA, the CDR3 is TGCGCCAGCAGCCAGAAACCAGCACAAGGGGAAGTAGGAGAGACCCAGTACTTC. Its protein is CASSQKPAQGEVGETQYF.

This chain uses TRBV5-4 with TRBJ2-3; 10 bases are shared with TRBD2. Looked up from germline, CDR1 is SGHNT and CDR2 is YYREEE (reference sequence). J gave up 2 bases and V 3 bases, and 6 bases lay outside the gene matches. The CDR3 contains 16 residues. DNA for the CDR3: TGTGCCAGCAGCTCCAAAGCGGGGGGGCCCACAGATACGCAGTATTTT. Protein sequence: CASSSKAGGPTDTQYF.

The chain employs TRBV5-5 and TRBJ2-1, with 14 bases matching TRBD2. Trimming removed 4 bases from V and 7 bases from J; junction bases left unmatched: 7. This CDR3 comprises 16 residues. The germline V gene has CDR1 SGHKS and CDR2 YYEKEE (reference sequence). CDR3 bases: TGTGCCAGCAGCCCCCGACTAGCGGGGGGGCCAAATGAGCAGTTCTTC. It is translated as CASSPRLAGGPNEQFF.

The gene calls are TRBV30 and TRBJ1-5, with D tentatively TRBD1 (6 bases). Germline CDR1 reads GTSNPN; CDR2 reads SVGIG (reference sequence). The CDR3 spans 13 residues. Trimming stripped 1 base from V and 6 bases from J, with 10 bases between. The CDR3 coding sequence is TGTGCCTGGAGTGCCAGGGGCAGTCAGCCCCAGCATTTT. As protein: CAWSARGSQPQHF.

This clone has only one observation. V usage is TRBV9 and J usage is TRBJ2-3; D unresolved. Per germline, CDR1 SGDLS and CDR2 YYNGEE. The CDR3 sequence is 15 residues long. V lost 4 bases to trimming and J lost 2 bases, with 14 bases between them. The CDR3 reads CASSPTPSATDTQYF. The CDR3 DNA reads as TGTGCCAGCAGCCCGACTCCCAGCGCCACAGATACGCAGTATTTT.

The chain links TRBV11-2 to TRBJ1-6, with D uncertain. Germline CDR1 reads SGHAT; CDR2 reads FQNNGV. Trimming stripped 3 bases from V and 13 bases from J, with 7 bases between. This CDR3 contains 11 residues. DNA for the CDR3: TGTGCCAGCAGCTTTTCGGGGCCCCTCCACTTT. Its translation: CASSFSGPLHF.

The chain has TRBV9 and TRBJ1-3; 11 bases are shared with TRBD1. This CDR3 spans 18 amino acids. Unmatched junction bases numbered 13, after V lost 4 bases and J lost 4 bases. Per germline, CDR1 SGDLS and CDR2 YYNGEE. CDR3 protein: CASSPRTGGLALGNTIYF. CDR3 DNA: TGTGCCAGCAGCCCCAGGACAGGGGGCTTGGCGCTAGGAAACACCATATATTTT.

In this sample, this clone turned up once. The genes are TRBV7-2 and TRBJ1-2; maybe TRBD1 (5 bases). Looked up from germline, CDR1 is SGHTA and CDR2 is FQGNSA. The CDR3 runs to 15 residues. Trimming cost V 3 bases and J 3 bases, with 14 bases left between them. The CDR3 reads CASSFAAGSDYGYTF. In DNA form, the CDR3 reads TGTGCCAGCAGCTTCGCTGCAGGGTCCGACTATGGCTACACCTTC.